The 19 T cell receptor beta chains reported below all come from one sample, sequenced in a study of cytomegalovirus exposure and HLA in healthy donors. 13 Jbeta primers and 60 Vbeta primers were used for the PCR. TCRdb keeps only in-frame clones here, not all; method: immunoSEQ multiplex PCR. The sample shows tens of thousands of clones, 10% of them seen only once. Sequencing was done on a sample of PBMCs. The origin of the receptors is a man aged 55 to 70 in good health and CMV-seropositive.

This clone was seen more than once but under ten times. The CDR3 bases are TGTGCCAGCAGCTTGGCGGGGGTGAAAGAGACCCAGTACTTC. Translating gives CASSLAGVKETQYF. The chain links TRBV5-6 to TRBJ2-5; possible D gene TRBD2, 6 bases. This CDR3 has 14 amino acids. V dropped 0 bases and J dropped 3 bases, with 9 bases sitting between them. Germline CDR1 reads SGHDT; CDR2 reads YYEEEE.

A few counts support this clone. The chain combines TRBV10-3 with TRBJ2-7, with D maybe TRBD2 (6 bases). Trimming took 7 bases from V and 5 from J, leaving 15 bases between them. This CDR3 spans 13 amino acids. CDR1 and CDR2 (germline): ENHRY, SYGVKD. This chain's CDR3 is CAIKGDSFDEQYF. Here the CDR3 DNA reads TGTGCCATCAAAGGGGACTCTTTCGACGAGCAGTACTTC.

The rearrangement uses TRBV11-3 and TRBJ2-3; 14 nucleotides align to TRBD2. In germline, CDR1 is SGHNT, CDR2 YENEEA. The CDR3 extends over 15 amino acids. V was clipped by 5 bases and J by 6 bases; unmatched bases: 4. CDR3 nucleotides: TGTGCCAGCAGCCACGGGACTAGCGGGGGCGATACGCAGTATTTT. The encoded protein is CASSHGTSGGDTQYF. The whole variable domain, filled in from reference TRBV11-3 and TRBJ2-3, reads EAGVVQSPRYKIIEKKQPVAFWCNPISGHNTLYWYLQNLGQGPELLIRYENEEAVDDSQLPKDRFSAERLKGVDSTLKIQPAELGDSAVYLCASSHGTSGGDTQYFGPGTRLTVL.

The CDR3 DNA reads TGCGCCAGCAGCTTGATCCAGGTGACCACCGGGGAGCTGTTTTTT. Its translation: CASSLIQVTTGELFF. The chain combines TRBV5-1 with TRBJ2-2, with D unresolved. The length of the CDR3 is 15 residues. Germline-derived CDR1 and CDR2 are SGHRS and YFSETQ. With 1 base removed from V and 4 bases from J, the gap between germline ends came to 11 bases.

This clone was detected a few times. The V and J genes are TRBV21-1 and TRBJ2-4; the table's D call TRBD2 went unverified against the DNA. TRBV21-1 is recorded as a pseudogene. The CDR3 totals 17 residues. Here the CDR3 reads CASSTRGGRVAKNIQYF. The CDR3 DNA reads TGTGCCAGCAGCACTCGCGGAGGACGGGTAGCCAAAAACATTCAGTACTTC.

The rearrangement joins TRBV12-1 to TRBJ2-5; TRBD1 is taken as the D call from the table, unchecked against the DNA. TRBV12-1 represents a pseudogene. This CDR3 has 14 amino acids. DNA for the CDR3: TGTGCCAGCAGCATACGAGGACAGGGAGAGACCCAGTACTTC. As protein: CASSIRGQGETQYF.

The V call is TRBV7-2, the J call TRBJ2-5; 8 bases align to TRBD2. Trimming removed 0 bases from V and 7 bases from J; junction bases left unmatched: 10. Germline V CDR1 and CDR2: SGHTA, FQGNSA. The CDR3 extends over 16 amino acids. In nucleotides, the CDR3 is TGTGCCAGCAGCTTAGCGCGTCGGGGGGGTCCCGGGACCCAGTACTTC. The encoded protein is CASSLARRGGPGTQYF.

This clone was counted a few times. This chain links TRBV5-1 with TRBJ2-3, with TRBD2 matching over 8 bases. V shed 4 bases, J shed 0 bases, and the junction held 7 bases outside the gene matches. In germline, CDR1 is SGHRS, CDR2 YFSETQ. This CDR3 comprises 16 residues. The CDR3, as DNA: TGCGCCAGCAGCATTACTAGCGGAACTAGCACAGATACGCAGTATTTT. Protein product: CASSITSGTSTDTQYF.

The rearrangement links TRBV13 to TRBJ1-2; 8 nucleotides match TRBD1. The germline V gene encodes CDR1 PRHDT and CDR2 FYEKMQ (reference sequence). J lost 6 bases, V lost 5 bases, and 8 bases had no gene match. CDR3 size: 14 residues. CDR3 in amino acids: CASSPRQGLDGYTF. The CDR3 nucleotides are TGTGCCAGCAGCCCACGACAGGGGCTCGATGGCTACACCTTC.

The gene calls are TRBV6-5 and TRBJ2-7; 10 bases are shared with TRBD1. This CDR3 region has 15 residues. The V gene's germline CDR1 is MNHEY and CDR2 SVGAGI. Trimming took 0 bases from V and 4 from J; bases not matched to a gene: 3. In DNA form, the CDR3 reads TGTGCCAGCAGTTACTCGGGGACAGGGGATTACGAGCAGTACGTC. It is translated as CASSYSGTGDYEQYV.

This clone was picked up a small number of times. This chain connects TRBV7-9 to TRBJ1-5; D gene unclear. The CDR3 sequence is 12 residues long. V was cut by 3 bases and J by 7 bases, with 7 bases left in between. Germline V gene lookup returns CDR1 SEHNR and CDR2 FQNEAQ (reference sequence). Here the CDR3 DNA reads TGTGCCAGCAGCTTCGACACCCAGCCCCAGCATTTT. It specifies CASSFDTQPQHF.

This clone was seen only a few times. CDR3 in amino acids: CASSPGTSGSYEQYF. In DNA form, the CDR3 reads TGTGCCAGCAGTCCAGGGACTAGCGGGAGCTACGAGCAGTACTTC. V usage is TRBV27 and J usage is TRBJ2-7; TRBD2 matches 14 bases. V was pared by 5 bases and J by 3 bases, with 3 bases of the junction left unmatched. The CDR3 contains 15 residues. Germline CDR1 is MNHEY and CDR2 is SMNVEV (reference sequence).

The chain recombines TRBV7-3 with TRBJ2-3; 10 bases map to TRBD2. The germline V gene encodes CDR1 SGHTA and CDR2 FQGTGA. The junction had 5 bases not matched to a gene; V was cut back by 6 bases and J by 2 bases. The CDR3 length is 15 residues. Written as DNA, the CDR3 is TGTGCCAGCAGTGCCGGGACTAGCGACACAGATACGCAGTATTTT. Amino acids: CASSAGTSDTDTQYF.

The table lists this clone with a few counts. The chain has TRBV7-2 and TRBJ1-5, with D possibly matching TRBD1 (5 bases). Germline CDR1 is SGHTA and CDR2 is FQGNSA. This CDR3 spans 15 amino acids. The V and J ends lost 3 bases and 1 base respectively, with 10 bases between them. Here the CDR3 DNA reads TGTGCCAGCAGCTTTGTCCGGGGGAGCAATCAGCCCCAGCATTTT. Its translation: CASSFVRGSNQPQHF.

This clone was counted between two and nine times. The chain recombines TRBV30 with TRBJ2-7; D is perhaps TRBD2 (5 bases). V was clipped by 3 bases and J by 9 bases, with 21 bases between them. The CDR3 totals 14 residues. Germline values: CDR1 GTSNPN, CDR2 SVGIG (reference sequence). In DNA form, the CDR3 reads TGTGCCTGGAGCGGGGTTGGATCCCCCTCTGGGCAGTACTTC. This sequence encodes CAWSGVGSPSGQYF.

In its sample, this clone was seen a few times. This sequence joins TRBV28 and TRBJ1-6, with 7 bases matching TRBD1. V lost 5 bases to trimming and J lost 7 bases; unmatched junction nucleotides: 8. CDR3 size: 15 residues. Per germline, CDR1 MDHEN and CDR2 SYDVKM. CDR3 nucleotides: TGTGCCAGCAGTATCCACAGGGGTGGGAATTCACCCCTCCACTTT. It translates to CASSIHRGGNSPLHF. Complete variable domain (other parts from reference TRBV28 and TRBJ1-6): DVKVTQSSRYLVKRTGEKVFLECVQDMDHENMFWYRQDPGLGLRLIYFSYDVKMKEKGDIPEGYSVSREKKERFSLILESASTNQTSMYLCASSIHRGGNSPLHFGNGTRLTVT.

The chain carries TRBV2 and TRBJ2-5, with D unresolved. CDR1 is SNHLY and CDR2 is FYNNEI in the germline V gene. The CDR3 runs to 13 residues. The V end lost 9 bases, the J end lost 2 bases, and 13 bases lay between the germline ends. Written as DNA, the CDR3 is TGTGCCAGTACTCCGGAGATACAAGAGACCCAGTACTTC. It translates to CASTPEIQETQYF.

This clone has more than one count but fewer than ten. The genes are TRBV6-5 and TRBJ1-6, with 7 bases fitting TRBD1. V lost 4 bases, J lost 5 bases, and 5 bases stayed unmatched. The CDR3 is 15 residues long. CDR1 and CDR2 from the germline V gene are MNHEY and SVGAGI. Here the CDR3 reads CASSLDRTHNSPLHF. In DNA form, the CDR3 reads TGTGCCAGCAGTTTGGACAGGACCCATAATTCACCCCTCCACTTT.

The gene calls are TRBV7-9 and TRBJ2-7; 7 bases match TRBD2. This CDR3 region has 12 residues. CDR1 SEHNR and CDR2 FQNEAQ come from the germline V gene (reference sequence). Unmatched junction bases numbered 0, after V lost 4 bases and J lost 3 bases. CDR3: CASSSSGYEQYV. CDR3 nucleotides: TGTGCCAGCAGCTCTAGCGGCTACGAGCAGTACGTC.